One and the same sample provided the 8 T cell receptor beta chains below, sequenced in a study of technical replicates of blood from several donors. The table came from immunoSEQ multiplex PCR; TCRdb's copy has only in-frame clones and leaves some out. The table includes about 84,000 clones, approximately 97% detected once. Sequencing was done on a sample of T cells isolated from PBMCs. Receptor source: a human donor in good health.

V usage is TRBV6-1 and J usage is TRBJ1-5; D is uncertain. The CDR3 sequence is 11 residues long. Trimming removed 5 bases at V and 5 bases at J, with 4 bases between. Germline-derived CDR1 and CDR2 are MNHNS and SASEGT. This CDR3 reads CASSLDQPQHF. The CDR3 DNA reads as TGTGCCAGCAGTCTTGATCAGCCCCAGCATTTT.

The gene calls are TRBV7-3 and TRBJ2-7, with 9 bases matching TRBD2. The V segment lost 3 bases and the J segment 1 base; nucleotides outside the gene matches: 4. Per the germline V gene, CDR1 is SGHTA and CDR2 is FQGTGA. This CDR3 has 15 amino acids. In DNA form, the CDR3 reads TGTGCCAGCAGCTTGCGGGGGGGGCCGTCCTACGAGCAGTACTTC. As protein: CASSLRGGPSYEQYF. The whole variable domain, filled in from reference TRBV7-3 and TRBJ2-7, reads GAGVSQTPSNKVTEKGKYVELRCDPISGHTALYWYRQSLGQGPEFLIYFQGTGAADDSGLPNDRFFAVRPEGSVSTLKIQRTERGDSAVYLCASSLRGGPSYEQYFGPGTRLTVT.

The chain is built from TRBV7-9 and TRBJ2-5, with D maybe TRBD2 (5 bases). The CDR3 sequence is 16 residues long. From germline, CDR1 is SEHNR and CDR2 FQNEAQ (reference sequence). The V end lost 1 base, the J end lost 4 bases, and 16 bases lay between the germline ends. CDR3 in DNA: TGTGCCAGCAGCTTAGTTGACGGAGGTAACAGAGAGACCCAGTACTTC. It codes for CASSLVDGGNRETQYF. The complete variable domain, with remaining parts taken from reference TRBV7-9 and TRBJ2-5, reads DTGVSQNPRHKITKRGQNVTFRCDPISEHNRLYWYRQTLGQGPEFLTYFQNEAQLEKSRLLSDRFSAERPKGSFSTLEIQRTEQGDSAMYLCASSLVDGGNRETQYFGPGTRLLVL.

CDR3 in amino acids: CASSPGRGGTEAFF. The CDR3 bases are TGTGCCAGCAGCCCCGGCCGGGGTGGAACTGAAGCTTTCTTT. The rearrangement uses TRBV7-3 and TRBJ1-1; no firm D call. V lost 5 bases to trimming and J lost 5 bases, with 15 bases between them. CDR1 is SGHTA, CDR2 FQGTGA, per germline. CDR3 length: 14 amino acids. Together with reference TRBV7-3 and TRBJ1-1, the CDR3 gives the full variable domain: GAGVSQTPSNKVTEKGKYVELRCDPISGHTALYWYRQSLGQGPEFLIYFQGTGAADDSGLPNDRFFAVRPEGSVSTLKIQRTERGDSAVYLCASSPGRGGTEAFFGQGTRLTVV.

The chain combines TRBV29-1 with TRBJ1-1; D gene ambiguous. From germline, CDR1 is SQVTM and CDR2 ANQGSEA. The CDR3 is 10 residues long. V lost 6 bases and J 11 bases, leaving 13 bases between the germline ends. The CDR3 loop reads CSVAPGKAFF. CDR3 DNA: TGCAGCGTGGCCCCGGGGAAGGCTTTCTTT.

J is TRBJ2-2 and V is TRBV28; 7 bases line up with TRBD1. CDR3 size: 12 residues. CDR1 and CDR2 from the germline V gene are MDHEN and SYDVKM. Unmatched junction bases numbered 8, after V lost 4 bases and J lost 15 bases. CDR3 residues: CASSYLPGTVFF. DNA of the CDR3: TGTGCCAGCAGTTACTTGCCCGGGACAGTGTTTTTT.

The rearrangement uses TRBV7-9 and TRBJ1-1, with D unclear. Trimming removed 1 base from V and 1 base from J, with 10 bases in between. The CDR3 is made up of 15 amino acids. The germline V gene has CDR1 SEHNR and CDR2 FQNEAQ (reference sequence). The CDR3 region has the DNA TGTGCCAGCAGCTTAGGAGACACCACGAACACTGAAGCTTTCTTT. It translates to CASSLGDTTNTEAFF. Full variable domain (outside the CDR3, taken from reference TRBV7-9 and TRBJ1-1): DTGVSQNPRHKITKRGQNVTFRCDPISEHNRLYWYRQTLGQGPEFLTYFQNEAQLEKSRLLSDRFSAERPKGSFSTLEIQRTEQGDSAMYLCASSLGDTTNTEAFFGQGTRLTVV.

The V gene is TRBV6-5, the J gene TRBJ1-4; the D is unclear. CDR1 is MNHEY, CDR2 SVGAGI, per germline. This CDR3 contains 14 residues. V dropped 5 bases and J dropped 4 bases, with 11 bases sitting between them. The CDR3 loop reads CASSRTEVNEKLFF. CDR3 DNA: TGTGCCAGCAGTCGCACAGAAGTTAATGAAAAACTGTTTTTT.